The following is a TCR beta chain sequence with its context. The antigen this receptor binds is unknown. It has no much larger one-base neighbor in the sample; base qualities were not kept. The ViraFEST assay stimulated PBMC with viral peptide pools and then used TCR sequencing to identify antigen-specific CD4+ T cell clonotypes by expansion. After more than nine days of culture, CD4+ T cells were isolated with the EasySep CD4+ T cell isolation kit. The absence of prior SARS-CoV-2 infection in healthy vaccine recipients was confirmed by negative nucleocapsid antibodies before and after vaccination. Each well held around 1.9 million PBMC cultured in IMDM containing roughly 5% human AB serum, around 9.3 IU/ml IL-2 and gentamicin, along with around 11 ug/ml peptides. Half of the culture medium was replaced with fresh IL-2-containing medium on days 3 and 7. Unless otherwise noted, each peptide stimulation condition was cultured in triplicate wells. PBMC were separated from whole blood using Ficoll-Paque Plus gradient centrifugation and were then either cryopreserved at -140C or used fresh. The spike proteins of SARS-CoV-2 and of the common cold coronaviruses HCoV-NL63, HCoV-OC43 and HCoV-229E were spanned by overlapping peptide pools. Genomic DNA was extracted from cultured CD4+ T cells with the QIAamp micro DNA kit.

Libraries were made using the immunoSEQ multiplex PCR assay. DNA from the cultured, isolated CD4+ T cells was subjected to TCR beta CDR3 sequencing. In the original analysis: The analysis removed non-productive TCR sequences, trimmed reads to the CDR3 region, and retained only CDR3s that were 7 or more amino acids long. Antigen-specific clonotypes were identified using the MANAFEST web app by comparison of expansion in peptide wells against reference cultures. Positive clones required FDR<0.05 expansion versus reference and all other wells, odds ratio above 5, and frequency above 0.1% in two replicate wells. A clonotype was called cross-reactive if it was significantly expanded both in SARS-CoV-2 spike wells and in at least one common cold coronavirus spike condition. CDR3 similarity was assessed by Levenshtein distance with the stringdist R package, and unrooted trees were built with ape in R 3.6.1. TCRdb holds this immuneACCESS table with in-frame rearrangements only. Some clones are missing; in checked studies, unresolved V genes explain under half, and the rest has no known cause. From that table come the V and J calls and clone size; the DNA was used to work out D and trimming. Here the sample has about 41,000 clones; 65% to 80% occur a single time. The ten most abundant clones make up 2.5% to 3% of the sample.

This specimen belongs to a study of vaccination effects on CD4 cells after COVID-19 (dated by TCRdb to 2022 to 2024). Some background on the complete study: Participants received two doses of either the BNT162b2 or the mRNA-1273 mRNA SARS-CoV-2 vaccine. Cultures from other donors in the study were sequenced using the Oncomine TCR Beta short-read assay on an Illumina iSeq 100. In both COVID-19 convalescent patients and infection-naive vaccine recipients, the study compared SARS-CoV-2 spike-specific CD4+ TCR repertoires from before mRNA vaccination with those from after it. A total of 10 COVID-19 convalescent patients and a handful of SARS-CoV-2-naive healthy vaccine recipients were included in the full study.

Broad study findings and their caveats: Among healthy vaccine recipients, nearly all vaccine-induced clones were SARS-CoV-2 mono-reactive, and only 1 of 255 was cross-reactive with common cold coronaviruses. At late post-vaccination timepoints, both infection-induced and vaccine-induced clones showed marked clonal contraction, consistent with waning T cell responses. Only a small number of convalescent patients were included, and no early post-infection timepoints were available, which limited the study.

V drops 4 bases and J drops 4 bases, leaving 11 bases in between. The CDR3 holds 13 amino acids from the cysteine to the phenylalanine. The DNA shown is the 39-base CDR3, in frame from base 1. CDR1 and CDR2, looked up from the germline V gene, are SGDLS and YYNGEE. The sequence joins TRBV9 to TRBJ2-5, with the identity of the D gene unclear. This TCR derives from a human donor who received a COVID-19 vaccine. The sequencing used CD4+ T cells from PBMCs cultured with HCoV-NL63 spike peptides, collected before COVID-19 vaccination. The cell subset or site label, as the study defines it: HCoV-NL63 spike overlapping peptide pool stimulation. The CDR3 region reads CASSPLGGETQYF. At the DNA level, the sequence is TGTGCCAGCAGCCCCCTGGGTGGAGAGACCCAGTACTTC.